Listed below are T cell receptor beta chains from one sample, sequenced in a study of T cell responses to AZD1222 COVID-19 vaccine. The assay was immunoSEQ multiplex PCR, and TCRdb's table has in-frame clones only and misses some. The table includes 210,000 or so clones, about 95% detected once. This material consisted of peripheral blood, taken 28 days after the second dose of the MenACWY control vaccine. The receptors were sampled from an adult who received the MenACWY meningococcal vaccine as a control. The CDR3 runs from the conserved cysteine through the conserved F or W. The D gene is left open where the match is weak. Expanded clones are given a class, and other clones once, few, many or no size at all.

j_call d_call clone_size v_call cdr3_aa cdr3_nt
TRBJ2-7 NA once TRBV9 CASSPLSLRADYEQYF TGTGCCAGCAGCCCACTCTCCCTCCGGGCCGACTACGAGCAGTACTTC
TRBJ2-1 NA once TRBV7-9 CASSLGRGNNEQFF TGTGCCAGCAGCTTAGGCCGGGGTAACAATGAGCAGTTCTTC
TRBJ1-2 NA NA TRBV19 CASSEGDIGYTF TGTGCCAGTAGTGAAGGGGACATCGGCTACACCTTC
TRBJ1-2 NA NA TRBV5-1 CASSLGTFNYGYTF TGCGCCAGCAGCTTGGGGACATTCAACTATGGCTACACCTTC
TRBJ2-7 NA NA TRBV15 CATSRVQGWEQYF TGTGCCACCAGCAGAGTTCAGGGATGGGAGCAGTACTTC
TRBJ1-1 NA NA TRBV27 CASSLNRLNTEAFF TGTGCCAGCAGTTTAAACAGATTGAACACTGAAGCTTTCTTT
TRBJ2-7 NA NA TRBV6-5 CASSSIAVSYEQYF TGTGCCAGCAGTTCCATAGCGGTCTCCTACGAGCAGTACTTC
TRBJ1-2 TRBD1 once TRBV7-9 CASSSGTGRYGYTF TGTGCCAGCAGCTCAGGGACAGGGCGCTATGGCTACACCTTC
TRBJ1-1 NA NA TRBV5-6 CASSLVRESYTEAFF TGTGCCAGCAGCTTGGTGCGCGAATCATACACTGAAGCTTTCTTT
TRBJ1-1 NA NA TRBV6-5 CASRALNTEAFF TGTGCCAGCAGGGCATTGAACACTGAAGCTTTCTTT
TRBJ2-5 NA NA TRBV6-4 CARGRQETQYF TGTGCCAGGGGGCGGCAAGAGACCCAGTACTTC
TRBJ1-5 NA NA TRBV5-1 CASSSGQLGQPQHF TGCGCCAGCAGCTCAGGACAGTTGGGTCAGCCCCAGCATTTT
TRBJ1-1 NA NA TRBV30 CAWSRRPGRSTEAFF TGTGCCTGGAGTAGGAGGCCCGGCCGGAGCACTGAAGCTTTCTTT
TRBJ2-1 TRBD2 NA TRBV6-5 CASSYSTSGGSNEQFF TGTGCCAGCAGTTACTCGACTAGCGGGGGGTCTAATGAGCAGTTCTTC
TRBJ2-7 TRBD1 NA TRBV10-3 CAISQGRGLTEQYF TGTGCCATTTCCCAGGGCAGGGGGCTAACCGAGCAGTACTTC
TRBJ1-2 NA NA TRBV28 CASSPTVYGYTF TGTGCCAGCAGCCCGACAGTATATGGCTACACCTTC
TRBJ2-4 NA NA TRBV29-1 CSVGEAVGKNIQYF TGCAGCGTTGGGGAGGCAGTCGGCAAAAACATTCAGTACTTC
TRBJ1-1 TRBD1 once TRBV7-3 CASSFSTGDTEAFF TGTGCCAGCAGCTTTTCTACAGGGGACACTGAAGCTTTCTTT
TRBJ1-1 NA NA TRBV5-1 CASSSQGNTEAFF TGCGCCAGCAGCTCGCAGGGGAACACTGAAGCTTTCTTT
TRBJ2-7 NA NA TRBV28 CASRRPDGVGEQYF TGTGCCAGCAGGAGACCGGACGGGGTGGGCGAGCAGTACTTC
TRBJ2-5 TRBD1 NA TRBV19 CASSIERTGTVYQETQYF TGTGCCAGTAGTATAGAAAGAACCGGGACAGTGTACCAAGAGACCCAGTACTTC